The 14 T cell receptor beta chains in this list originate from one sample, sequenced in a study of shared clonotypes between healthy human individuals. Sequencing used immunoSEQ multiplex PCR; TCRdb keeps in-frame clones, though not all of them. The data hold about a million clones, with about 72% observed a single time. Sequencing was done on a sample of memory CD4+ T cells from PBMCs. This sample's subset: CD45RA-negative fraction. The receptors were sampled from a man aged 18 to 29 in good health. Some clones in this sample may be carry-over from other donors' samples.

This clone was counted once. The chain is built from TRBV7-9 and TRBJ2-5; the match to TRBD2 covers 8 bases. In germline, CDR1 is SEHNR, CDR2 FQNEAQ (reference sequence). With 1 base clipped from V and 2 bases from J, the junction kept 3 bases outside the gene matches. This CDR3 has 15 residues. The CDR3 DNA reads TGTGCCAGCAGCTTAGTTTCTAGCGGGCAAGAGACCCAGTACTTC. It specifies CASSLVSSGQETQYF.

CDR3 sequence: CASSYPTGENIQYF. The CDR3 DNA reads TGTGCCAGCAGTTACCCGACAGGGGAAAACATTCAGTACTTC. The chain is built from TRBV6-6 and TRBJ2-4; 8 nucleotides agree with TRBD1. The CDR3 covers 14 residues. V gave up 2 bases and J gave up 5 bases; unmatched junction bases: 2. Germline V gene lookup returns CDR1 MNHNY and CDR2 SVGAGI (reference sequence).

This clone has just a few counts. The V gene is TRBV7-9, the J gene TRBJ1-2; D is undetermined. Germline V CDR1 and CDR2: SEHNR, FQNEAQ (reference sequence). CDR3 size: 14 residues. V lost 3 bases and J lost 8, with 16 bases in between. The CDR3 spells CASSLGITGGGYTF. CDR3 in DNA: TGTGCCAGCAGCTTGGGGATAACTGGTGGCGGCTACACCTTC.

As regards this clone: The sample carries other DNA sequences with the same CDR3. This sequence joins TRBV18 and TRBJ2-7, with 8 bases that match TRBD2. Looked up from germline, CDR1 is KGHSH and CDR2 is LQKENI. CDR3 size: 14 residues. J was trimmed by 2 bases and V by 3 bases; bases with no gene match: 3. CDR3 bases: TGTGCCAGCTCACCGTCTAGCGGGCCCTACGAGCAGTACTTC. Translating it yields CASSPSSGPYEQYF.

Only one count was recorded for this clone. The chain is built from TRBV4-1 and TRBJ2-2, with D possibly TRBD2 on 6 matching bases. The CDR3 is 15 residues long. In germline, CDR1 is MGHRA, CDR2 YSYEKL. V lost 4 bases to trimming and J lost 1 base, with 10 bases between them. For the CDR3, the DNA is TGCGCCAGCAGCCGCGGGGACCTGAACACCGGGGAGCTGTTTTTT. This translates into CASSRGDLNTGELFF.

The V and J genes are TRBV18 and TRBJ2-3; D possibly matches TRBD1 or TRBD2 (5 bases each). V shed 6 bases and J shed 1 base, with 17 bases lying between them. Per germline, CDR1 KGHSH and CDR2 LQKENI. The CDR3 is 16 residues long. The CDR3 DNA is TGTGCCAGCTCGGTCCGGGGCGTGCGTGGCACAGATACGCAGTATTTT. Translated: CASSVRGVRGTDTQYF. Using reference TRBV18 and TRBJ2-3 for the parts outside the CDR3, the full variable domain is NAGVMQNPRHLVRRRGQEARLRCSPMKGHSHVYWYRQLPEEGLKFMVYLQKENIIDESGMPKERFSAEFPKEGPSILRIQQVVRGDSAAYFCASSVRGVRGTDTQYFGPGTRLTVL.

CDR3 sequence (DNA): TGTGCCAGCAGTTTATCAGGGTCTTGGGAAAAACTGTTTTTT. Protein product: CASSLSGSWEKLFF. The chain employs TRBV27 and TRBJ1-4; D unclear. The CDR3 loop spans 14 amino acids. Trimming shortened V by 0 bases and J by 8 bases, and 10 bases separated the two germline ends. Per germline, CDR1 MNHEY and CDR2 SMNVEV (reference sequence).

In its sample, this clone was seen once. The V and J genes are TRBV6-1 and TRBJ2-7, with 8 bases lining up with TRBD2. CDR1 MNHNS and CDR2 SASEGT come from the germline V gene. The CDR3 has 16 amino acids. Unmatched junction bases numbered 10, after V lost 2 bases and J lost 4 bases. In DNA form, the CDR3 reads TGTGCCAGCAGTGAAAGGCCAGCGGGAGAGCATTACGAGCAGTACTTC. The encoded protein is CASSERPAGEHYEQYF.

The chain combines TRBV18 with TRBJ1-2; possibly TRBD1 for D (5 bases). This CDR3 comprises 17 residues. Germline V gene sequence: CDR1 KGHSH, CDR2 LQKENI. The V and J ends lost 1 base and 7 bases respectively, with 22 bases between them. CDR3 sequence reads: CASSPLLGQGDPFGYTF. In DNA form, the CDR3 reads TGTGCCAGCTCACCACTCTTAGGCCAGGGAGATCCTTTTGGCTACACCTTC.

The chain combines TRBV27 with TRBJ2-7; 11 bases match TRBD2. This CDR3 is 15 amino acids long. Looked up from germline, CDR1 is MNHEY and CDR2 is SMNVEV (reference sequence). J lost 2 bases, V lost 6 bases, and 6 bases had no gene match. CDR3: CASRTPTSGAYEQYF. The CDR3 region has the DNA TGTGCCAGCAGGACACCGACTAGCGGGGCCTACGAGCAGTACTTC.

The rearrangement links TRBV6-6 to TRBJ1-1; 7 bases align to TRBD1. CDR3 size: 15 residues. After removal of 0 bases from V and 5 bases from J, the junction contained 6 bases not matched to a gene. Germline CDR1 is MNHNY and CDR2 is SVGAGI (reference sequence). As DNA, the CDR3 is TGTGCCAGCAGTTACTCGAACAGGGGAGGAACTGAAGCTTTCTTT. It yields the protein CASSYSNRGGTEAFF.

The CDR3 protein is CASSIGLGSSYEQYF. DNA of the CDR3: TGCGCCAGCAGCATAGGACTCGGAAGCTCCTACGAGCAGTACTTC. The gene calls are TRBV5-1 and TRBJ2-7; a possible D gene is TRBD2 (5 bases). This CDR3 region has 15 residues. Germline V CDR1 and CDR2: SGHRS, YFSETQ. The V gene lost 4 bases and the J gene lost 0 bases, with 14 bases spanning the gap.

V and J are TRBV5-4 and TRBJ2-7, with TRBD1 identical over 7 bases. Germline CDR1 and CDR2: SGHNT and YYREEE (reference sequence). After removal of 0 bases from V and 7 bases from J, the junction contained 10 bases not matched to a gene. CDR3 length: 15 residues. The chain's CDR3 is CASSLVSGQAGEQYF. The CDR3 DNA follows: TGTGCCAGCAGCTTGGTATCTGGACAGGCGGGTGAGCAGTACTTC.

This rearrangement joins TRBV18 to TRBJ2-3, with 9 nucleotides matching TRBD2. CDR1 and CDR2 from the germline V gene are KGHSH and LQKENI. CDR3 length: 14 amino acids. The V gene end was trimmed by 6 bases and the J gene end by 1 base; junction bases not matched to a gene: 2. The CDR3 sequence is CASSGLARTDTQYF. The CDR3 region has the DNA TGTGCCAGCTCCGGACTAGCGCGCACAGATACGCAGTATTTT. Full variable domain (remainder filled in from reference TRBV18 and TRBJ2-3): NAGVMQNPRHLVRRRGQEARLRCSPMKGHSHVYWYRQLPEEGLKFMVYLQKENIIDESGMPKERFSAEFPKEGPSILRIQQVVRGDSAAYFCASSGLARTDTQYFGPGTRLTVL.